This TCR beta chain is from a study of beta chain features in type 1 diabetes. This clone appeared a few times. The antigen remains undetermined. Findings and limits, study-wide: Diminished insertions and augmented deletions at VDJ junctions characterized type 1 diabetes patients. For cells with high TCR expression, cDNA sequencing could yield over-representation. In the patient group, naive, central memory and Treg TCRB repertoires seemed more alike than in the healthy donor group.

The length of the CDR3 is 15 residues. Per germline, CDR1 SGHTA and CDR2 FQGNSA. Deletions cut 4 bases from V and 6 bases from J, with 18 bases between. The investigators reverse transcribed all of the isolated RNA, so they sequenced expressed TCRB transcripts. Clones were sequenced by immunoSEQ multiplex PCR, and TCRdb holds only the in-frame ones, with some missing. In the table there are some 900,000 clones, 15% to 20% of which are singletons. Specimen: naive CD4+ T cells from blood. The rearrangement uses TRBV7-2 and TRBJ2-5, with a tentative D call TRBD2 (7 bases). This TCR was sampled from a woman aged 18-29 years in good health. The CDR3 nucleotides read TGTGCCAGCAGCTATAGCCCGGACAGCGGGAAGACCCAGTACTTC. Its protein product is CASSYSPDSGKTQYF. Looking up the rest from reference TRBV7-2 and TRBJ2-5 gives the full variable domain: GAGVSQSPSNKVTEKGKDVELRCDPISGHTALYWYRQSLGQGLEFLIYFQGNSAPDKSGLPSDRFSAERTGGSVSTLTIQRTQQEDSAVYLCASSYSPDSGKTQYFGPGTRLLVL.